This T cell receptor (beta chain) was found in a study of blood T cell repertoires in COVID-19 (dated by TCRdb to the early 2020s). About the investigation overall: Samples covering the acute and convalescent phases of COVID-19 were provided by collaborators in the United States, Italy and Spain. Nearly every sample came with metadata listing a de-identified subject ID, COVID-19 status, age in years and sex. The material from the prospective study consisted of cDNA or gDNA derived from T cells, B-cell-depleted T cells, or PBMCs. The repertoires were made available in a free public database intended to serve as a resource for research on the immune response to SARS-CoV-2. Where available, HLA class I and class II types were taken from metadata supplied by the sample provider and were not determined by assay-based typing. The samples were drawn from the first 160 participants of the ongoing ImmuneRACE study and from over 950 subjects provided by 6 global collaborators. Deeply sampled blood TCRbeta repertoires from subjects exposed to, actively infected with, or recovered from COVID-19 were included in the dataset. Summary of the overall study and its limitations: How much clinical and demographic metadata was included differed by source and by participant, and the metadata was provided uncurated.

TCRbeta CDR3 regions were amplified from genomic DNA using the immunoSEQ Assay, a bias-controlled multiplex PCR. The original methods were these. The number of nucleated cells in each sample was estimated by amplification of reference gene primers within the assay. Sequence reads were collapsed and filtered to measure the absolute abundance of every unique TCRbeta CDR3 rearrangement. For each sample, productive Simpson clonality was calculated as the square root of Simpson's diversity index across productive rearrangements. TCRdb limited this immuneACCESS table to in-frame rearrangements with V and J called. A share of clones is missing; checked studies link under half to unresolved V genes, and the rest is unexplained. That table supplies the V and J calls and clone size; D and trimming were determined from the DNA. A total of approximately 180,000 clones appear in this sample, 75% to 90% of them only once. The ten largest clonotypes hold around 6.7% of the sample.

A remark on this clone: This clone's antigen is unknown. Base qualities are not provided; no much larger clone lies one nucleotide away.

V is cut by 2 bases and J by 4 bases, and the space between the germline ends is 11 bases. CDR1 and CDR2, per the germline V gene, are WSHSY and SAAADI. From cysteine to phenylalanine, the CDR3 is 14 amino acids long. Left in the record is the CDR3 DNA by itself, 42 bases read in frame from the first base. In Seattle, one collaborating source enrolled patients while the infection was active and tracked those patients longitudinally over the course of disease. Whole blood was collected in K2EDTA tubes by collaborating institutions according to the institutions' own protocols. For TCRbeta analysis, collaborators shipped samples in one of three forms: frozen whole blood, isolated PBMCs, or DNA extracted from either of those sample types.

Recombination joined TRBV10-2 with TRBJ1-2; TRBD1 is possibly the D segment (5 matching bases). This TCR came from a woman aged 40 to 55 with COVID-19, enrolled during active disease. Sample: peripheral blood. CDR3 reads: CASSERGGGYGYTF. DNA sequence: TGCGCCAGCAGTGAGAGGGGAGGAGGCTATGGCTACACCTTC.